One and the same sample provided the 9 T cell receptor beta chains below, sequenced in a study of a mutant IDH1 vaccine in newly diagnosed glioma. The time point denotes: week 47, end of study. A single vaccine dose contained 300 ug of mutant IDH1 20-mer peptide, and topical imiquimod was used with it. These receptors' antigens are unknown. The repertoire was sequenced with immunoSEQ multiplex PCR; TCRdb's copy has only in-frame clones and lacks some. The data contain over 75,000 clones, over 75% of them seen just once; the ten biggest clones take up 4% to 5.5%. Source: PBMCs, taken from a glioma patient whose treatment included an IDH1 peptide vaccine. These receptors originate from a man aged 35-49 years with glioma.

The V gene is TRBV28, the J gene TRBJ1-2, with a tentative D call TRBD1 (6 bases). The CDR3 is made up of 12 amino acids. Trimming shortened V by 5 bases and J by 8 bases, and 12 bases separated the two germline ends. The V gene's germline CDR1 is MDHEN and CDR2 SYDVKM. CDR3 sequence reads: CASSPPQGGYTF. In nucleotides, the CDR3 is TGTGCCAGCAGTCCCCCACAGGGAGGCTACACCTTC.

CDR3 nucleotides: TGTGCCATCAGTGAGGGGAAAGGTGAAAAACTGTTTTTT. This sequence encodes CAISEGKGEKLFF. The V and J genes are TRBV10-3 and TRBJ1-4; unclear D gene. CDR1 is ENHRY and CDR2 is SYGVKD in the germline V gene. The ends were cut back, 2 bases at V and 7 bases at J, with 8 bases in the middle. The CDR3 is 13 amino acids.

The chain combines TRBV18 with TRBJ1-2; weak D call: TRBD1 (5 bases). This CDR3 has 15 residues. Per germline, CDR1 KGHSH and CDR2 LQKENI. V was clipped by 3 bases and J by 6 bases, with 17 bases between them. CDR3 sequence: CASSPIPGPGDGYTF. For the CDR3, the DNA is TGTGCCAGCTCACCTATTCCGGGGCCCGGGGATGGCTACACCTTC.

This chain uses TRBV5-3 with TRBJ2-7; possibly TRBD2 for D (6 bases). TRBV5-3 is treated as an ORF (open reading frame) with a function not yet certain. V was cut by 0 bases and J by 3 bases, with 19 bases left in between. The CDR3 covers 17 residues. CDR3 coding DNA: TGTGCCAGAAGCTTGGTATTCACCCATGGGACTCTCTACGAGCAGTACTTC. This gives the protein CARSLVFTHGTLYEQYF.

The chain links TRBV6-6 to TRBJ1-2; D not resolved. This CDR3 has 16 amino acids. The germline gives CDR1 MNHNY, CDR2 SVGAGI (reference sequence). With 0 bases removed from V and 6 bases from J, the gap between germline ends came to 17 bases. The CDR3 sequence is CASSYSLSGVADGYTF. The CDR3 DNA follows: TGTGCCAGCAGTTACTCCTTATCGGGAGTAGCGGATGGCTACACCTTC.

This chain joins TRBV29-1 and TRBJ2-7; TRBD2 matches 11 bases. Germline V gives CDR1 SQVTM, CDR2 ANQGSEA. Germline trimming cut 1 base from V and 4 bases from J; bases unmatched to any gene: 6. The length of the CDR3 is 15 residues. In DNA, the CDR3 is TGCAGCGTTGAAGTTCGTAGCGGGAGGGCTTACGAGCAGTACTTC. Protein: CSVEVRSGRAYEQYF.

The V and J genes are TRBV6-1 and TRBJ2-1; the match to TRBD1 covers 9 bases. V lost 8 bases to trimming and J lost 8 bases; unmatched junction nucleotides: 10. CDR3 length: 14 amino acids. The germline CDR1 and CDR2 sequences are MNHNS and SASEGT. CDR3 amino acids: CASGIGTGSDEQFF. CDR3 in DNA: TGTGCCAGCGGAATCGGGACAGGGAGCGATGAGCAGTTCTTC.

The rearrangement links TRBV28 to TRBJ2-7; maybe TRBD2 (5 bases). Germline V lookup: CDR1 MDHEN, CDR2 SYDVKM. CDR3 size: 14 residues. Between the trimmed V and J ends, which lost 7 bases and 3 bases, there was a span of 16 bases. The CDR3 sequence is CASKAAVRNYEQYF. DNA for the CDR3: TGTGCCAGCAAAGCGGCAGTGCGAAACTACGAGCAGTACTTC.

The chain carries TRBV5-6 and TRBJ2-5, with D tentatively TRBD2 (6 bases). The better agreement between TRBJ2-7 and the DNA end casts doubt on the J call. The CDR3 contains 17 residues. Germline V gene data show CDR1 as SGHDT and CDR2 as YYEEEE. CDR3 bases: TGTGCCAGCAATCGGGGGTGGACTCGAACTACTACCTACGAGCAGTACTTC. It yields the protein CASNRGWTRTTTYEQYF.